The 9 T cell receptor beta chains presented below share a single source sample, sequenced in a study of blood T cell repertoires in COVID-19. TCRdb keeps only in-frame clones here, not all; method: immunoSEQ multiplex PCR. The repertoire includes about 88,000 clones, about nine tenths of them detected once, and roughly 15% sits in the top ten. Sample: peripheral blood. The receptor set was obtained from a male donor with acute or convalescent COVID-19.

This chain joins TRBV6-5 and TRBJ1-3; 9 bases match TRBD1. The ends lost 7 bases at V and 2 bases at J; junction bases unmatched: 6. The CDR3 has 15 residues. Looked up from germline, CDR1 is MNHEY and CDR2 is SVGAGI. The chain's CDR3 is CASNRDRVPGNTIYF. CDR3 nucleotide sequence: TGTGCCAGCAACCGGGACAGGGTTCCTGGAAACACCATATATTTT.

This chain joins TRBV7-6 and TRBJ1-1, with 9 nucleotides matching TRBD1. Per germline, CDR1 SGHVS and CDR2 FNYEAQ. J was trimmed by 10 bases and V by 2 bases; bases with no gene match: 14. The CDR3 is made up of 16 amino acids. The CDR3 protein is CASSLTTGQGPRRAFF. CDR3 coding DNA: TGTGCCAGCAGCTTAACTACGGGACAGGGCCCCCGAAGAGCTTTCTTT. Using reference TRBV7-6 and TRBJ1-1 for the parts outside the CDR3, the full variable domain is GAGVSQSPRYKVTKRGQDVALRCDPISGHVSLYWYRQALGQGPEFLTYFNYEAQQDKSGLPNDRFSAERPEGSISTLTIQRTEQRDSAMYRCASSLTTGQGPRRAFFGQGTRLTVV.

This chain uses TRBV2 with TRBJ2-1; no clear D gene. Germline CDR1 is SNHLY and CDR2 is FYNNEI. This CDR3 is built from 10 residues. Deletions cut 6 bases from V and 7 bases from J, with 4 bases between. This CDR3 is CASRSNEQFF. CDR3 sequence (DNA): TGTGCCAGCAGGTCAAATGAGCAGTTCTTC.

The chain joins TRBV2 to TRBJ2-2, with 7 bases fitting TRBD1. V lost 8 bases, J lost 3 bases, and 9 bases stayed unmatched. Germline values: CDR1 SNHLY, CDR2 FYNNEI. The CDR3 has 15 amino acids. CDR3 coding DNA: TGTGCCAGCGTCGTTGGGGACAGATACACCGGGGAGCTGTTTTTT. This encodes CASVVGDRYTGELFF.

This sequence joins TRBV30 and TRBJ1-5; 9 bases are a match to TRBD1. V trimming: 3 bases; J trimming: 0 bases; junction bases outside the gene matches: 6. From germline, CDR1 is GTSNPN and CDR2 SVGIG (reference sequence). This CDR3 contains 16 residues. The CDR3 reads CAWSLGQGYSNQPQHF. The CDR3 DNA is TGTGCCTGGAGCCTAGGACAGGGGTATAGCAATCAGCCCCAGCATTTT.

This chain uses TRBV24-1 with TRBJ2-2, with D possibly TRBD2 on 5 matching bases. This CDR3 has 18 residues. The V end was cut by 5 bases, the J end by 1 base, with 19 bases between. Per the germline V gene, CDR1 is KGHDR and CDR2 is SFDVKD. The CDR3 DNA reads TGTGCCACCAGTGTCTTGGGCCCGAGGGTTGGGAACACCGGGGAGCTGTTTTTT. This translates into CATSVLGPRVGNTGELFF.

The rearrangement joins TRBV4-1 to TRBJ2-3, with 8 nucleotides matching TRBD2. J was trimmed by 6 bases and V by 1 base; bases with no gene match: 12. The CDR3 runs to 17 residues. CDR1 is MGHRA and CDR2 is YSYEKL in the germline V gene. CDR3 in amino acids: CASSQVSAGDLLDTQYF. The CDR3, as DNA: TGCGCCAGCAGCCAAGTTTCAGCGGGGGACCTTTTGGATACGCAGTATTTT.

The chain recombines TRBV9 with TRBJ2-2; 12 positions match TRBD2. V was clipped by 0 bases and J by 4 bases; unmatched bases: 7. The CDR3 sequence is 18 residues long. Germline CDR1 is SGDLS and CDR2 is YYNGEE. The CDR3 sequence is CASSVAPSGGAGTGELFF. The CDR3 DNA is TGTGCCAGCAGCGTAGCTCCTAGCGGGGGGGCCGGCACCGGGGAGCTGTTTTTT.

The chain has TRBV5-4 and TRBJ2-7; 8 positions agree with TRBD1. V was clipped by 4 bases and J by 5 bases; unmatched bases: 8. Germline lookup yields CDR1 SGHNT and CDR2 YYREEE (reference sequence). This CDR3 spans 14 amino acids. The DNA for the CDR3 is TGTGCCAGCAGCCCGCGGACAGGGTTCAACGAGCAGTACTTC. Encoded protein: CASSPRTGFNEQYF.